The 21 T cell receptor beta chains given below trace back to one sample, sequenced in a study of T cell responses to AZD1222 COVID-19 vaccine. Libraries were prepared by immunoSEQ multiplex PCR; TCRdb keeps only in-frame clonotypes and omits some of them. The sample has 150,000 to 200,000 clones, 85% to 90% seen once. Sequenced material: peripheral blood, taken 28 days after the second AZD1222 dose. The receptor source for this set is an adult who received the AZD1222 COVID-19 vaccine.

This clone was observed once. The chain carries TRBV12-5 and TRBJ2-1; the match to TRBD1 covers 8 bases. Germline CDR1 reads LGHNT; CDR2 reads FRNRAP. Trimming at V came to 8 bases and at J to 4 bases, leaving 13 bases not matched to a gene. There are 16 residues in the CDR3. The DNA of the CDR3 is TGTGCTAGTATTAGTACCGGGACAGGTGGTTACAATGAGCAGTTCTTC. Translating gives CASISTGTGGYNEQFF. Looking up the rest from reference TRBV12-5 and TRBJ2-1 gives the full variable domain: DARVTQTPRHKVTEMGQEVTMRCQPILGHNTVFWYRQTMMQGLELLAYFRNRAPLDDSGMPKDRFSAEMPDATLATLKIQPSEPRDSAVYFCASISTGTGGYNEQFFGPGTRLTVL.

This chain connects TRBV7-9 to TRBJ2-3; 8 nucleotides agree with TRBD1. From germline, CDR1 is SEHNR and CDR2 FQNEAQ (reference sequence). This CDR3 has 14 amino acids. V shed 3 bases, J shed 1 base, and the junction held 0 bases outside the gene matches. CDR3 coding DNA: TGTGCCAGCAGCTTGACAGGGGGCACAGATACGCAGTATTTT. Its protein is CASSLTGGTDTQYF.

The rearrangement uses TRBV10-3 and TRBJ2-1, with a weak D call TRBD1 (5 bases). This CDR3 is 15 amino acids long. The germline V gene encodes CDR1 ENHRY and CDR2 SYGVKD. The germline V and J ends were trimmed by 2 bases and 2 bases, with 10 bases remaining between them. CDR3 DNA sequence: TGTGCCATCAGTGAGGACGCAGGGACCTACAATGAGCAGTTCTTC. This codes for CAISEDAGTYNEQFF.

CDR3 loop: CAWSETGYGNTIYF. CDR3 sequence (DNA): TGTGCCTGGAGCGAAACAGGGTATGGAAACACCATATATTTT. The gene calls are TRBV30 and TRBJ1-3; maybe TRBD1 (6 bases). This CDR3 comprises 14 residues. Trimming removed 3 bases at V and 3 bases at J, with 12 bases between. CDR1 is GTSNPN, CDR2 SVGIG, per germline (reference sequence). The full variable domain, with the rest looked up from reference TRBV30 and TRBJ1-3, is SQTIHQWPATLVQPVGSPLSLECTVEGTSNPNLYWYRQAAGRGLQLLFYSVGIGQISSEVPQNLSASRPQDRQFILSSKKLLLSDSGFYLCAWSETGYGNTIYFGEGSWLTVV.

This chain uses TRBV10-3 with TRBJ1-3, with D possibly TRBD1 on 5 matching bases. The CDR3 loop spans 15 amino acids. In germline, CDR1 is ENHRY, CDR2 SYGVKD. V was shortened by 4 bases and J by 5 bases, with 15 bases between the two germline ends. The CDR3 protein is CAISGGGALRNTIYF. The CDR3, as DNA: TGTGCCATCAGTGGGGGAGGGGCCTTAAGAAACACCATATATTTT.

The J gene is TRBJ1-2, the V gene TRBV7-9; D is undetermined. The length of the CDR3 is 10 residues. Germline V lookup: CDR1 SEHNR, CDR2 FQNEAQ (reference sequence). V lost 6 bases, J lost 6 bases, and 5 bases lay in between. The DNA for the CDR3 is TGTGCCAGCAGTCCCAATGGCTACACCTTC. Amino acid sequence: CASSPNGYTF.

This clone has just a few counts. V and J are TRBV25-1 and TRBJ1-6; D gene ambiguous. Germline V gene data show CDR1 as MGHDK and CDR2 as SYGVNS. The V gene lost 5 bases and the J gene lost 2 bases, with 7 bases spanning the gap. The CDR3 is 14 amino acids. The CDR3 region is CASSKTAYNSPLHF. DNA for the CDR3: TGTGCCAGCAGTAAAACAGCCTATAATTCACCCCTCCACTTT.

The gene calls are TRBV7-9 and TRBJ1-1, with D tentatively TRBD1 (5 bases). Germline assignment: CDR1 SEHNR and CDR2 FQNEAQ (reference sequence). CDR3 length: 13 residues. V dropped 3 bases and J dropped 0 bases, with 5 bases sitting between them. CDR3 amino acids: CASSLTVNTEAFF. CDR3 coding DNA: TGTGCCAGCAGCTTGACAGTGAACACTGAAGCTTTCTTT. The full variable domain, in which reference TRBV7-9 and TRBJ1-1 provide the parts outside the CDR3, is DTGVSQNPRHKITKRGQNVTFRCDPISEHNRLYWYRQTLGQGPEFLTYFQNEAQLEKSRLLSDRFSAERPKGSFSTLEIQRTEQGDSAMYLCASSLTVNTEAFFGQGTRLTVV.

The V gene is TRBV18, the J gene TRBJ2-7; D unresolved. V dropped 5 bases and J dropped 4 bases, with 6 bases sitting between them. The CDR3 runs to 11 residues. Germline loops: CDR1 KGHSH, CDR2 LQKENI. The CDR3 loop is CASSSSYEQYF. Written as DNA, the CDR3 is TGTGCCAGCTCATCCTCTTACGAGCAGTACTTC.

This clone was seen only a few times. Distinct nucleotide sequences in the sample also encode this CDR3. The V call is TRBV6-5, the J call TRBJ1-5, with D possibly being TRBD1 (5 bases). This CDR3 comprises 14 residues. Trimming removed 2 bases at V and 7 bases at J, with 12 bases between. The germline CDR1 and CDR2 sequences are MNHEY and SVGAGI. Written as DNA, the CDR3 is TGTGCCAGCAGTTACCTCGGGGGGGGACAGCCCCAGCATTTT. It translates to CASSYLGGGQPQHF.

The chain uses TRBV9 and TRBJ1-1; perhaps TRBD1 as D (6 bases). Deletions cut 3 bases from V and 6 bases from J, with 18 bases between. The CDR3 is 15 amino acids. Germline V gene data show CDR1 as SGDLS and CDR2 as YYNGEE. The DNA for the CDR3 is TGTGCCAGCAGCGCCCGAAATGCAGGGGCGGCTGAAGCTTTCTTT. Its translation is CASSARNAGAAEAFF.

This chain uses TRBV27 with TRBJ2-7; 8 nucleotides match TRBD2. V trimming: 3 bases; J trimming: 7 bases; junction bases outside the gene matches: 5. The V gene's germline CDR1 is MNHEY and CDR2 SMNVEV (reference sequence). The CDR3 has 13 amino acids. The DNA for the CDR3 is TGTGCCAGCAGTTTTTGGCGGGGGGAAGAGCAGTACTTC. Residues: CASSFWRGEEQYF.

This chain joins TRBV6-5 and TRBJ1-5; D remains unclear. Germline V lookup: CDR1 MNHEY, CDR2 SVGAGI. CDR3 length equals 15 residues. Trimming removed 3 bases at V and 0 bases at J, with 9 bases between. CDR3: CASSYSGYSNQPQHF. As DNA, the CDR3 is TGTGCCAGCAGTTATTCCGGCTATAGCAATCAGCCCCAGCATTTT.

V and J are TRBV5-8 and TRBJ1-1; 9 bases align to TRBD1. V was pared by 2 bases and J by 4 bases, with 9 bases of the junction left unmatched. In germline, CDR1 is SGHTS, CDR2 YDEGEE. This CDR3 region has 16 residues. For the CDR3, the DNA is TGTGCCAGCAGCTTTAATACAGGGGGCAGGAGCACTGAAGCTTTCTTT. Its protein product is CASSFNTGGRSTEAFF.

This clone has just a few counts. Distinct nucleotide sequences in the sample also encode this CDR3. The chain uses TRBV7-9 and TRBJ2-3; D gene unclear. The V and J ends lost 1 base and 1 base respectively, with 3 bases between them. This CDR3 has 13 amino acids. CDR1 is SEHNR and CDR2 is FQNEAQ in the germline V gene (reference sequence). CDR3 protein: CASSLDGTDTQYF. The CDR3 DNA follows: TGTGCCAGCAGCTTAGATGGCACAGATACGCAGTATTTT.

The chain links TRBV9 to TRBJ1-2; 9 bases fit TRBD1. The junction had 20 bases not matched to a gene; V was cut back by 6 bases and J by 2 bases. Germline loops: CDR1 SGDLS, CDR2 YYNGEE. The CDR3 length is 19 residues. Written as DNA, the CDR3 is TGTGCCAGCACCAAAAGAGGGGGAACGGGACAGGGCCAAAACTATGGCTACACCTTC. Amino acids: CASTKRGGTGQGQNYGYTF.

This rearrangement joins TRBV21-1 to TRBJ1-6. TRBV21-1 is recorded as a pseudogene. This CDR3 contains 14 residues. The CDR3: CASSRGTFNSPLHF. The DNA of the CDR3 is TGTGCCAGCAGCAGAGGGACGTTTAATTCACCCCTCCACTTT.

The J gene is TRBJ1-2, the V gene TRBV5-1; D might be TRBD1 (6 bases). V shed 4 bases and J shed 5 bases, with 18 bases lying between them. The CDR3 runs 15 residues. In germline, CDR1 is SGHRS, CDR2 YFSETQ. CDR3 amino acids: CASSGSGSQGYGYTF. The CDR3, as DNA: TGCGCCAGCAGCGGTTCCGGGTCCCAGGGGTATGGCTACACCTTC.

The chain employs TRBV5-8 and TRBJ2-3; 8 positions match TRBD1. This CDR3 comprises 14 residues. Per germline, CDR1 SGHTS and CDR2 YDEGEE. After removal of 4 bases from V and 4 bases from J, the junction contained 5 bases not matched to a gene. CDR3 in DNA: TGTGCCAGCAGCCCCCGCAGGGGGCCAGATACGCAGTATTTT. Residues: CASSPRRGPDTQYF.

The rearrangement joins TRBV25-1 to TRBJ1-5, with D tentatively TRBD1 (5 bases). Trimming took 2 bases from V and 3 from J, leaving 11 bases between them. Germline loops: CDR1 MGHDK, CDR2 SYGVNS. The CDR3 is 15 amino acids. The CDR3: CASSENLGVNQPQHF. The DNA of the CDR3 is TGTGCCAGCAGTGAAAATCTGGGGGTCAATCAGCCCCAGCATTTT.

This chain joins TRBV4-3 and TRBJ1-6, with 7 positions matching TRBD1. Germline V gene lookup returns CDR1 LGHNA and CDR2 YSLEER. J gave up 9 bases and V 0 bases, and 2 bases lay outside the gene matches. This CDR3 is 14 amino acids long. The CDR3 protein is CASSQEQGISPLHF. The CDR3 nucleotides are TGCGCCAGCAGCCAAGAACAGGGGATTTCACCCCTCCACTTT.